This TCR beta chain was captured in a study of T cell responses to AZD1222 COVID-19 vaccine. The CDR3 runs 12 residues. Trimming pared 6 bases from V and 5 bases from J, leaving 10 bases between. Germline CDR1 reads LGHDT; CDR2 reads YNNKEL (reference sequence). The assay was immunoSEQ multiplex PCR, and TCRdb's table has in-frame clones only and misses some. The sample has tens of thousands of clones, about 89% seen once. This clone showed up just once. Pooled in the analysis were second doses at about 4 or about 12 weeks. V gene TRBV3-1 (or the pseudogene TRBV3-2) combines with J gene TRBJ2-5; possibly TRBD1 for D (6 bases). The sample consisted of peripheral blood, taken 28 days after the second AZD1222 dose. The origin of this receptor is an adult who received the AZD1222 COVID-19 vaccine. The CDR3 loop reads CASSWGPETQYF. The CDR3 nucleotides read TGTGCCAGCAGTTGGGGGCCCGAGACCCAGTACTTC.